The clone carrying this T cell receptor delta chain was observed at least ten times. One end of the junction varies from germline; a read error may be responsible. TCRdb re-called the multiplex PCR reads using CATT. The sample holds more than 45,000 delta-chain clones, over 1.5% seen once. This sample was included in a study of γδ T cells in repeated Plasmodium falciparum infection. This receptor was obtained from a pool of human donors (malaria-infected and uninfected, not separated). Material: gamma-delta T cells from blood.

The CDR3 DNA sequence: TGTGCTCTTGGGGAAGGGCCCTACTACGTTTTTAGGGGTACCGGTAAACTCATCTTT. Translated, it gives CALGEGPYYVFRGTGKLIF. The chain links TRDV1 to TRDJ1; tentatively, D is TRDD2 (5 bases). The CDR3 covers 19 residues. CDR1 is TSWWSYY, CDR2 QGS, per germline.